This T cell receptor (beta chain) was sequenced in a study of shared T cell receptors in the human thymus. The CDR3 length is 15 residues. Germline CDR1 SGHTA, CDR2 FQGNSA. V was clipped by 1 base and J by 2 bases, with 12 bases between them. The protocol was immunoSEQ multiplex PCR, while the TCRdb copy is restricted to in-frame clones and leaves out a portion. Of roughly 550,000 clones in the sample, around 78% were seen once. The same data also went into a second study, on human thymus T cells. That source adds: Having corrective surgery for congenital heart defects, healthy Finnish infants were the ones who donated. Thymic tissue was derived from resections collected during corrective heart surgery. Apparent skewing of V and J gene usage characterized both thymic and blood repertoires. Unrelated individuals were reported by related research to share highly overlapping thymic repertoires.

Material: thymocytes. V gene TRBV7-2 combines with J gene TRBJ2-7, with TRBD1 as a possible D gene (5 bases). The sequence derives from a boy in the first two years of life with a congenital heart defect. CDR3 region: CASSLVTTGAYEQYF. For the CDR3, the DNA is TGTGCCAGCAGCTTAGTCACCACAGGAGCCTACGAGCAGTACTTC.